Presented here are 6 T cell receptor beta chains from one specimen sequenced in a study of cytomegalovirus exposure and HLA in healthy donors. The PCR made use of 60 Vbeta and 13 Jbeta primers. TCRdb's copy holds only in-frame clones and misses some; the assay was immunoSEQ multiplex PCR. The data show 200,000 to 250,000 clones, roughly 90% seen once. Input material: PBMCs. Receptor source: a woman in her late teens or twenties in good health and CMV-seronegative.

The chain carries TRBV9 and TRBJ1-2; 11 bases fit TRBD1. The germline gives CDR1 SGDLS, CDR2 YYNGEE. CDR3 length equals 15 residues. V shed 3 bases, J shed 2 bases, and the junction held 3 bases outside the gene matches. CDR3 bases: TGTGCCAGCAGCGAGGACAGGGGGCTAAACTATGGCTACACCTTC. This encodes CASSEDRGLNYGYTF.

This clone has a handful of counts. V gene TRBV18 combines with J gene TRBJ1-2, with 7 bases lining up with TRBD1. V dropped 2 bases and J dropped 8; count of bases not matched to a gene: 5. This CDR3 region has 13 residues. Germline V gene lookup returns CDR1 KGHSH and CDR2 LQKENI. The CDR3 DNA follows: TGTGCCAGCTCACCAGACACAGGGGAGGGCTACACCTTC. This encodes CASSPDTGEGYTF.

This clone has only a few counts. This chain links TRBV9 with TRBJ2-6, with TRBD1 as a possible D gene (6 bases). Germline CDR1 reads SGDLS; CDR2 reads YYNGEE. This CDR3 has 14 amino acids. Trimming removed 7 bases at V and 0 bases at J, with 8 bases between. CDR3 nucleotide sequence: TGTGCCAGCGACAGGTACTCTGGGGCCAACGTCCTGACTTTC. It yields the protein CASDRYSGANVLTF.

The gene calls are TRBV7-9 and TRBJ2-7, with 11 bases aligning to TRBD1. The CDR3 runs 15 residues. V lost 5 bases and J lost 2; bases outside the gene matches: 5. CDR1 is SEHNR, CDR2 FQNEAQ, per germline (reference sequence). CDR3 residues: CASSPGTGGTYEQYF. The CDR3 DNA reads as TGTGCCAGCAGCCCCGGGACAGGGGGGACCTACGAGCAGTACTTC. The full variable domain, completed using reference TRBV7-9 and TRBJ2-7, is DTGVSQNPRHKITKRGQNVTFRCDPISEHNRLYWYRQTLGQGPEFLTYFQNEAQLEKSRLLSDRFSAERPKGSFSTLEIQRTEQGDSAMYLCASSPGTGGTYEQYFGPGTRLTVT.

The chain recombines TRBV10-1 with TRBJ2-6; tentative D call: TRBD1 (6 bases). Germline CDR1 and CDR2: WNHNN and SYGVQD (reference sequence). V dropped 6 bases and J dropped 1 base, with 16 bases sitting between them. The CDR3 is 17 residues long. CDR3 protein: CASRDPGELSGANVLTF. The CDR3 DNA reads as TGCGCCAGCAGAGATCCAGGGGAGCTATCTGGGGCCAACGTCCTGACTTTC.

The V and J genes are TRBV5-1 and TRBJ2-5; perhaps TRBD1 as D (5 bases). CDR3 size: 13 residues. V was cut by 5 bases and J by 2 bases, with 10 bases left in between. The V gene's germline CDR1 is SGHRS and CDR2 YFSETQ. The CDR3: CASRQGAQETQYF. The CDR3 DNA is TGCGCCAGCAGGCAAGGGGCTCAAGAGACCCAGTACTTC.